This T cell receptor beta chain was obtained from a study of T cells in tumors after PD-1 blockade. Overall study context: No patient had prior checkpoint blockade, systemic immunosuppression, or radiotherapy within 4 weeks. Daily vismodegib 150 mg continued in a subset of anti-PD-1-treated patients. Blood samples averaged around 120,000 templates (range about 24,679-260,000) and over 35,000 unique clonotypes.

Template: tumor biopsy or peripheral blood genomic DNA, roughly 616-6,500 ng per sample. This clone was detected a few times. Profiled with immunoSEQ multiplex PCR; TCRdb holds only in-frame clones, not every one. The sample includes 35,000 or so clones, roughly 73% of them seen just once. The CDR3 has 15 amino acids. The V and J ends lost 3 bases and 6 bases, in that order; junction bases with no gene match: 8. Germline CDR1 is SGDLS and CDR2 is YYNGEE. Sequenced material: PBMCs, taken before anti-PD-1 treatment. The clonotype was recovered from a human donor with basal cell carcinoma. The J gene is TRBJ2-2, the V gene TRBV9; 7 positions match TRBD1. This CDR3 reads CASSDRTGRSGELFF. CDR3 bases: TGTGCCAGCAGCGACCGGACAGGCAGATCCGGGGAGCTGTTTTTT.